These 20 T cell receptor beta chains were sequenced from one sample in a study of CD8 T cells in Susac syndrome. With random hexamers, reverse transcription was performed on about 0.5 to 1 ug of RNA. Each CDR3 protein gets one entry after TCRdb re-called the immunoSEQ multiplex PCR reads with MiXCR. Here the sample spans 200,000 to 300,000 distinct CDR3 sequences, about 95% being singletons. Sequencing was done on a sample of CD4+ T cells from PBMCs. The receptor set was obtained from a human donor with Susac syndrome.

The V gene is TRBV20-1, the J gene TRBJ1-1; 8 bases fit TRBD1. Trimming cost V 6 bases and J 4 bases; bases outside gene matches: 7. The CDR3 is made up of 13 amino acids. Per germline, CDR1 DFQATT and CDR2 SNEGSKA (reference sequence). The CDR3 reads CSAPRQGPTEAFF. The CDR3 DNA reads as TGCAGTGCCCCTAGACAGGGGCCCACTGAAGCTTTCTTT.

The V gene is TRBV5-4, the J gene TRBJ1-2; possibly TRBD1 for D (5 bases). The CDR3 sequence is 13 residues long. V was clipped by 4 bases and J by 4 bases, with 11 bases between them. The germline V gene has CDR1 SGHNT and CDR2 YYREEE (reference sequence). The CDR3 here is CASSQPGGYGYTF. In nucleotides, the CDR3 is TGTGCCAGCAGCCAGCCCGGGGGCTATGGCTACACCTTC.

The chain combines TRBV18 with TRBJ1-2; D perhaps matches TRBD1 (5 bases). The CDR3 sequence is 14 residues long. V shed 0 bases and J shed 4 bases, with 9 bases lying between them. The germline gives CDR1 KGHSH, CDR2 LQKENI. DNA for the CDR3: TGTGCCAGCTCACCACCGAACAGGTCCTATGGCTACACCTTC. This gives the protein CASSPPNRSYGYTF.

This clonotype was recorded only once. The V gene is TRBV28, the J gene TRBJ2-1; TRBD1 might be the D (7 bases). Germline-derived CDR1 and CDR2 are MDHEN and SYDVKM. V was clipped by 1 base and J by 7 bases, with 11 bases between them. The CDR3 is 14 residues long. The CDR3 region is CASSLSQGRNEQFF. In nucleotides, the CDR3 is TGTGCCAGCAGTTTATCACAGGGGAGGAATGAGCAGTTCTTC.

The genes are TRBV3-1 and TRBJ1-2, with TRBD1 matching over 9 bases. The CDR3 consists of 13 residues. J was trimmed by 3 bases and V by 8 bases; bases with no gene match: 4. CDR1 is LGHDT and CDR2 is YNNKEL in the germline V gene (reference sequence). CDR3: CASGQGTDYGYTF. The CDR3 DNA sequence: TGTGCCAGCGGACAGGGGACAGACTATGGCTACACCTTC.

The rearrangement joins TRBV7-9 to TRBJ2-3; D gene unclear. V dropped 4 bases and J dropped 2 bases, with 4 bases sitting between them. CDR3 length: 12 residues. CDR1 SEHNR and CDR2 FQNEAQ come from the germline V gene (reference sequence). CDR3 sequence: CASSYLTDTQYF. CDR3 bases: TGTGCCAGCAGCTATCTCACAGATACGCAGTATTTT.

This chain links TRBV29-1 with TRBJ2-6; D is perhaps TRBD1 or TRBD2 (5 bases each). Germline V lookup: CDR1 SQVTM, CDR2 ANQGSEA. The CDR3 has 16 residues. Trimming stripped 3 bases from V and 0 bases from J, with 12 bases between. The CDR3 region has the DNA TGCAGCGTTGAGAACGGGGCCTTCTCTGGGGCCAACGTCCTGACTTTC. Protein product: CSVENGAFSGANVLTF.

The chain combines TRBV7-9 with TRBJ1-2; D perhaps matches TRBD1 (5 bases). The ends were cut back, 5 bases at V and 3 bases at J, with 13 bases in the middle. The CDR3 covers 14 residues. Germline-derived CDR1 and CDR2 are SEHNR and FQNEAQ (reference sequence). Here the CDR3 DNA reads TGTGCCAGCAGCCACTCCAAGGGGCACTATGGCTACACCTTC. Amino acid sequence: CASSHSKGHYGYTF.

The V gene is TRBV29-1, the J gene TRBJ2-3; the D is unclear. This CDR3 has 13 residues. The V gene lost 2 bases and the J gene lost 6 bases, with 12 bases spanning the gap. CDR1 and CDR2 (germline): SQVTM, ANQGSEA. The CDR3 here is CSVELMGLDTQYF. The CDR3 nucleotides read TGCAGCGTTGAATTAATGGGGTTGGATACGCAGTATTTT.

In regard to this clonotype: An end of the junction does not agree with germline; a read error may underlie this. CDR3 bases: TGTGCCAGCAGTGGTGATGGGAGGACAGGCCACTTC. Its protein product is CASSGDGRTGHF. The chain carries TRBV2 and TRBJ1-2; 7 positions agree with TRBD1. Per germline, CDR1 SNHLY and CDR2 FYNNEI. The CDR3 has 12 amino acids.

The chain uses TRBV5-6 and TRBJ1-1; D not certain. This CDR3 has 14 residues. V gave up 2 bases and J gave up 3 bases, with 11 bases separating them. Per germline, CDR1 SGHDT and CDR2 YYEEEE. The DNA for the CDR3 is TGTGCCAGCAGCTTAAATGTATGGGACACTGAAGCTTTCTTT. It yields the protein CASSLNVWDTEAFF.

The chain joins TRBV9 to TRBJ2-2, with D uncertain. The germline gives CDR1 SGDLS, CDR2 YYNGEE. The CDR3 totals 13 residues. V shed 2 bases and J shed 5 bases, with 7 bases lying between them. This CDR3 reads CASSVQGTGELFF. In DNA, the CDR3 is TGTGCCAGCAGCGTCCAAGGGACCGGGGAGCTGTTTTTT. The whole variable domain, filled in from reference TRBV9 and TRBJ2-2, reads DSGVTQTPKHLITATGQRVTLRCSPRSGDLSVYWYQQSLDQGLQFLIQYYNGEERAKGNILERFSAQQFPDLHSELNLSSLELGDSALYFCASSVQGTGELFFGEGSRLTVL.

The chain employs TRBV3-1 and TRBJ1-1; D unclear. This CDR3 is built from 13 residues. The germline V gene has CDR1 LGHDT and CDR2 YNNKEL (reference sequence). V shed 1 base and J shed 5 bases, with 8 bases lying between them. The CDR3 protein is CASSQGGWTEAFF. The CDR3 DNA is TGTGCCAGCAGCCAAGGAGGTTGGACTGAAGCTTTCTTT.

The J gene is TRBJ2-2, the V gene TRBV29-1; D unclear. Germline loops: CDR1 SQVTM, CDR2 ANQGSEA. The V gene lost 5 bases and the J gene lost 6 bases, with 16 bases spanning the gap. The CDR3 extends over 14 amino acids. CDR3 DNA: TGCAGCGTTTTAGCAGACAATTTCGCCGGGGAGCTGTTTTTT. It encodes CSVLADNFAGELFF.

The V and J genes are TRBV2 and TRBJ2-1; TRBD2 matches 9 bases. This CDR3 region has 16 residues. The J segment lost 4 bases and the V segment lost 4 bases, leaving 8 bases of the junction unmatched. Germline CDR1 and CDR2: SNHLY and FYNNEI. As DNA, the CDR3 is TGTGCCAGCAGTGCAGGTAGTCTAGCGGGGTACAATGAGCAGTTCTTC. As protein: CASSAGSLAGYNEQFF.

The chain is built from TRBV5-1 and TRBJ2-3; 10 positions match TRBD1. This CDR3 comprises 15 residues. Per germline, CDR1 SGHRS and CDR2 YFSETQ. The V segment lost 4 bases and the J segment 4 bases; nucleotides outside the gene matches: 6. Written as DNA, the CDR3 is TGCGCCAGCAGCAAGCCGGGACAGGGGTCAGATACGCAGTATTTT. Translating gives CASSKPGQGSDTQYF.

This sequence joins TRBV20-1 and TRBJ1-1; maybe TRBD1 (6 bases). This CDR3 region has 13 residues. Per the germline V gene, CDR1 is DFQATT and CDR2 is SNEGSKA (reference sequence). The ends were cut back, 5 bases at V and 4 bases at J, with 14 bases in the middle. CDR3 nucleotides: TGCAGTGCTTACAGGGATGGGGGCACTGAAGCTTTCTTT. Its protein product is CSAYRDGGTEAFF.

This chain links TRBV25-1 with TRBJ2-7; 9 positions match TRBD1. The germline V gene encodes CDR1 MGHDK and CDR2 SYGVNS. This CDR3 is built from 14 residues. J gave up 6 bases and V 8 bases, and 11 bases lay outside the gene matches. CDR3 loop: CASQRTGVLGEQYF. CDR3 in DNA: TGTGCCAGCCAGAGGACAGGGGTCCTAGGCGAGCAGTACTTC.

The chain joins TRBV20-1 to TRBJ1-5; a weak D match, TRBD1 (6 bases). The CDR3 consists of 14 residues. Germline lookup yields CDR1 DFQATT and CDR2 SNEGSKA (reference sequence). V was pared by 3 bases and J by 6 bases, with 15 bases between. The CDR3 loop reads CSARGRGGGQPQHF. The CDR3 coding sequence is TGCAGTGCTAGGGGGAGGGGGGGCGGTCAGCCCCAGCATTTT.

The V gene is TRBV5-1, the J gene TRBJ2-7, with D unresolved. Germline V lookup: CDR1 SGHRS, CDR2 YFSETQ. Between the trimmed V and J ends, which lost 1 base and 6 bases, there was a span of 17 bases. CDR3 size: 15 residues. The CDR3: CASSLSTRSLGEQYF. CDR3 DNA: TGCGCCAGCAGCTTGTCAACCAGGTCGTTGGGCGAGCAGTACTTC.